These 22 T cell receptor beta chains were sequenced from one sample in a study of blood T cell repertoires in COVID-19. Clones were read by immunoSEQ multiplex PCR, and TCRdb kept only the in-frame ones, dropping some. The repertoire holds about 150,000 clones, roughly 80% seen once, with under 2% in the top ten. Sequences were obtained from peripheral blood. The receptors stem from a man aged 80 or over with acute or convalescent COVID-19.

V is TRBV13 and J is TRBJ2-5, with a weak D call TRBD2 (6 bases). The V end was cut by 1 base, the J end by 4 bases, with 13 bases between. The V gene's germline CDR1 is PRHDT and CDR2 FYEKMQ (reference sequence). The CDR3 sequence is 15 residues long. CDR3 protein: CASSLEGRRGETQYF. DNA for the CDR3: TGTGCCAGCAGCTTAGAGGGCAGGAGGGGAGAGACCCAGTACTTC.

This chain uses TRBV9 with TRBJ2-7; 7 nucleotides match TRBD1. CDR1 and CDR2 from the germline V gene are SGDLS and YYNGEE. This CDR3 has 15 residues. Trimming at V came to 3 bases and at J to 3 bases, leaving 9 bases not matched to a gene. CDR3 coding DNA: TGTGCCAGCAGCGCCGGGACAGCTTCAATCTACGAGCAGTACTTC. Encoded protein: CASSAGTASIYEQYF.

CDR3 in DNA: TGTGCCAGCAGCGTAGGAAACACGGACTTCACCGGGGAGCTGTTTTTT. As protein: CASSVGNTDFTGELFF. This chain connects TRBV9 to TRBJ2-2; the D gene is possibly TRBD2 (5 bases). The CDR3 is 16 amino acids. The germline V gene has CDR1 SGDLS and CDR2 YYNGEE. Trimming took 0 bases from V and 4 from J, leaving 13 bases between them.

The chain combines TRBV2 with TRBJ2-1, with TRBD2 matching over 11 bases. The CDR3 is 15 residues long. The germline V gene has CDR1 SNHLY and CDR2 FYNNEI. The junction had 7 bases not matched to a gene; V was cut back by 6 bases and J by 6 bases. The CDR3 sequence is CASSPLAGGVNEQFF. The CDR3 coding sequence is TGTGCCAGCAGCCCTCTAGCGGGGGGTGTCAATGAGCAGTTCTTC.

The chain uses TRBV7-9 and TRBJ2-7; TRBD1 is a possible D gene (8 bases). Trimming took 6 bases from V and 2 from J, leaving 26 bases between them. Per the germline V gene, CDR1 is SEHNR and CDR2 is FQNEAQ (reference sequence). This CDR3 is 18 amino acids long. CDR3: CASRSGQGLGGGTYEQYF. In DNA form, the CDR3 reads TGTGCCAGCAGAAGTGGACAGGGATTGGGAGGGGGTACCTACGAGCAGTACTTC.

The rearrangement joins TRBV11-3 to TRBJ2-3, with D uncertain. Trimming stripped 8 bases from V and 5 bases from J, with 14 bases between. This CDR3 is built from 13 residues. Germline assignment: CDR1 SGHNT and CDR2 YENEEA. CDR3 DNA: TGTGCCAGCGGTTCGAACTCCGGAGATACGCAGTATTTT. Translated, it gives CASGSNSGDTQYF.

The rearrangement joins TRBV4-2 to TRBJ2-7; perhaps TRBD1 as D (5 bases). CDR3 length: 15 residues. Trimming removed 0 bases from V and 3 bases from J, with 12 bases in between. Germline CDR1 and CDR2: LGHNA and YNFKEQ. The CDR3 region has the DNA TGTGCCAGCAGCCAAGATCCCAGGGTGAGCTACGAGCAGTACTTC. Its translation: CASSQDPRVSYEQYF.

V and J are TRBV6-5 and TRBJ1-6, with 9 nucleotides matching TRBD1. The CDR3 length is 15 residues. Germline V gene sequence: CDR1 MNHEY, CDR2 SVGAGI. V was pared by 2 bases and J by 7 bases, with 3 bases of the junction left unmatched. The CDR3 DNA reads TGTGCCAGCAGTTACGTCGGACAGGGGAATTCACCCCTCCACTTT. It yields the protein CASSYVGQGNSPLHF.

The chain couples TRBV2 to TRBJ2-1, with TRBD2 identical over 13 bases. The CDR3 is 14 residues long. Germline CDR1 is SNHLY and CDR2 is FYNNEI. V was clipped by 5 bases and J by 6 bases; unmatched bases: 1. This CDR3 reads CASSRTSGGNEQFF. CDR3 in DNA: TGTGCCAGCAGTCGGACTAGCGGGGGCAATGAGCAGTTCTTC.

On this clone: The limits of the CDR3 on the DNA are not certain, so only TCRdb's listed CDR3 is given. This chain connects TRBV10-1 to TRBJ2-1; TRBD1 is the table's D call, not checked against the DNA. Germline CDR1 is WNHNN and CDR2 is SYGVQD (reference sequence). The CDR3 has 14 amino acids, counting both end residues. The CDR3 sequence: CASSGLSGQGEQFF.

The V call is TRBV30, the J call TRBJ1-3; D is unclear. Germline assignment: CDR1 GTSNPN and CDR2 SVGIG (reference sequence). The V end was cut by 3 bases, the J end by 0 bases, with 12 bases between. CDR3 length equals 15 residues. CDR3 coding DNA: TGTGCCTGGAGCACAGCACCTCGCTCTGGAAACACCATATATTTT. Residues: CAWSTAPRSGNTIYF.

This clone was seen a few times. The rearrangement links TRBV11-3 to TRBJ2-2, with unresolved D. The CDR3 is made up of 15 amino acids. Germline V gene lookup returns CDR1 SGHNT and CDR2 YENEEA. Trimming took 2 bases from V and 3 from J, leaving 10 bases between them. The CDR3 sequence: CASSLYQRDTGELFF. DNA for the CDR3: TGTGCCAGCAGCTTATACCAGCGAGACACCGGGGAGCTGTTTTTT. The variable domain in full, with the rest retrieved from reference TRBV11-3 and TRBJ2-2, is EAGVVQSPRYKIIEKKQPVAFWCNPISGHNTLYWYLQNLGQGPELLIRYENEEAVDDSQLPKDRFSAERLKGVDSTLKIQPAELGDSAVYLCASSLYQRDTGELFFGEGSRLTVL.

This clone was seen once. The chain joins TRBV19 to TRBJ2-7; perhaps TRBD1 as D (6 bases). This CDR3 is 12 amino acids long. The germline V gene encodes CDR1 LNHDA and CDR2 SQIVND (reference sequence). V dropped 7 bases and J dropped 3 bases, with 10 bases sitting between them. The CDR3, as DNA: TGTGCCAGTACCTCAGGGGACTACGAGCAGTACTTC. Its protein is CASTSGDYEQYF. Full variable domain (outside the CDR3, taken from reference TRBV19 and TRBJ2-7): DGGITQSPKYLFRKEGQNVTLSCEQNLNHDAMYWYRQDPGQGLRLIYYSQIVNDFQKGDIAEGYSVSREKKESFPLTVTSAQKNPTAFYLCASTSGDYEQYFGPGTRLTVT.

J is TRBJ1-4 and V is TRBV7-2, with D possibly matching TRBD1 (5 bases). The V end lost 5 bases, the J end lost 11 bases, and 18 bases lay between the germline ends. The CDR3 is made up of 14 amino acids. The germline CDR1 and CDR2 sequences are SGHTA and FQGNSA. The CDR3 is CASSRGTDPGKLFF. CDR3 coding DNA: TGTGCCAGCAGCCGCGGGACTGACCCTGGTAAACTGTTTTTT.

The J gene is TRBJ1-5, the V gene TRBV18; D is unresolved. The germline CDR1 and CDR2 sequences are KGHSH and LQKENI. The CDR3 length is 13 residues. Trimming removed 1 base from V and 2 bases from J, with 3 bases in between. This CDR3 is CASSPRGNQPQHF. The CDR3 nucleotides read TGTGCCAGCTCACCACGAGGCAATCAGCCCCAGCATTTT.

This clone was detected once. The CDR3 DNA follows: TGTGCCACCAGCCCCCGCGGGCGGGGGGGAATGGATACGCAGTATTTT. It encodes CATSPRGRGGMDTQYF. The V call is TRBV15, the J call TRBJ2-3; 9 bases agree with TRBD2. There are 16 residues in the CDR3. Per germline, CDR1 LNHNV and CDR2 YYDKDF (reference sequence). V gave up 5 bases and J gave up 6 bases; unmatched junction bases: 12.

The V call is TRBV4-3, the J call TRBJ1-3, with D unclear. Germline lookup yields CDR1 LGHNA and CDR2 YSLEER. The CDR3 length is 16 residues. V dropped 0 bases and J dropped 2 bases, with 11 bases sitting between them. Written as DNA, the CDR3 is TGCGCCAGCAGCCAAGATCTTCCGGGAACTGGAAACACCATATATTTT. Protein product: CASSQDLPGTGNTIYF.

This sequence joins TRBV7-9 and TRBJ2-2, with D possibly matching TRBD2 (5 bases). V lost 5 bases and J 7 bases, leaving 11 bases between the germline ends. Germline loops: CDR1 SEHNR, CDR2 FQNEAQ (reference sequence). This CDR3 has 13 amino acids. DNA for the CDR3: TGTGCCAGCAGCCCCACGGGGAGCGGGGAGCTGTTTTTT. Translating it yields CASSPTGSGELFF.

This clone showed up just a few times. The chain employs TRBV4-3 and TRBJ2-7; 9 bases fit TRBD2. V shed 1 base, J shed 4 bases, and the junction held 5 bases outside the gene matches. CDR1 and CDR2 from the germline V gene are LGHNA and YSLEER. This CDR3 contains 15 residues. CDR3 loop: CASSQGLAEGYEQYF. For the CDR3, the DNA is TGCGCCAGCAGCCAAGGACTAGCGGAGGGATACGAGCAGTACTTC.

The rearrangement uses TRBV7-3 and TRBJ1-2, with TRBD1 matching over 8 bases. V shed 6 bases and J 8 bases; nucleotides not matched to a gene: 2. Germline values: CDR1 SGHTA, CDR2 FQGTGA. The CDR3 contains 11 residues. CDR3 sequence: CASRQGGGYTF. In nucleotides, the CDR3 is TGTGCCAGCAGACAGGGGGGCGGCTACACCTTC. Based on the CDR3 plus reference TRBV7-3 and TRBJ1-2, the full variable domain is GAGVSQTPSNKVTEKGKYVELRCDPISGHTALYWYRQSLGQGPEFLIYFQGTGAADDSGLPNDRFFAVRPEGSVSTLKIQRTERGDSAVYLCASRQGGGYTFGSGTRLTVV.

The chain uses TRBV7-8 and TRBJ2-3; TRBD2 is a possible D gene (5 bases). Trimming took off 5 bases at V and 0 bases at J, with 15 bases between the two ends. Germline values: CDR1 SGHVS, CDR2 FQNEAQ. CDR3 length: 16 residues. Here the CDR3 DNA reads TGTGCCAGCAGCCTGGACCGGGGAATTAGCACAGATACGCAGTATTTT. It yields the protein CASSLDRGISTDTQYF.

V gene TRBV28 combines with J gene TRBJ2-7, with 9 bases that match TRBD1. The CDR3 runs 15 residues. The V segment lost 6 bases and the J segment 2 bases; nucleotides outside the gene matches: 8. In germline, CDR1 is MDHEN, CDR2 SYDVKM. The CDR3 region is CASSSDRGVPYEQYV. The CDR3, as DNA: TGTGCCAGCAGCTCGGACAGGGGAGTTCCCTACGAGCAGTACGTC.